Sequencing of this TCR beta chain was carried out in a study of neoadjuvant anti-PD-1 for oral cavity cancer. Assay: immunoSEQ multiplex PCR; the TCRdb copy retains only in-frame clones and omits some. The sample consists of 14,000 or so clones, under 85% of them appearing once. Described time point: after neoadjuvant nivolumab, at surgical resection. These newly diagnosed stage II-IVA oral cavity squamous cell carcinoma patients had no prior systemic or radiation treatment. The CDR3 runs to 17 residues. V was cut by 0 bases and J by 4 bases, with 18 bases left in between. Germline V CDR1 and CDR2: MGHRA, YSYEKL.

This TCR came from a person aged 40 to 85 with oral cavity squamous cell carcinoma. Here the sequenced sample was PBMCs, taken after nivolumab (anti-PD-1) treatment. The rearrangement uses TRBV4-1 and TRBJ1-2; D gene uncertain. CDR3 sequence reads: CASSQDGLGLTSYGYTF. The CDR3 nucleotides are TGCGCCAGCAGCCAAGATGGGCTGGGGTTGACTTCCTATGGCTACACCTTC.